The T cell receptor (beta chain) under discussion was sequenced for a study of shared clonotypes between healthy human individuals. Turning to this clone: As yet, its antigen is unknown.

V was clipped by 5 bases and J by 2 bases, with 15 bases between them. The CDR3 is 15 amino acids. Germline loops: CDR1 SGHTA, CDR2 FQGTGA. Findings of the study overall: In this cohort, only blood was sampled, and tissue repertoires likely differ. What rarefaction showed was incomplete sorted-subset sequencing despite large depth.

Authors' methods: Owing to the provision of junction-only sequences devoid of quality scores by immunoSEQ, filtering differed. Clones were read by immunoSEQ multiplex PCR, and TCRdb kept only the in-frame ones, dropping some. D and trimming come from the DNA, and the V and J calls and clone size come from that table. The sample carries about 1.5 million clones, 95% to 99% recorded once. This TCR was sampled from a man aged 25-40 years in good health. The chain combines TRBV7-3 with TRBJ1-2; D is unclear. Sequenced input: naive CD4+ T cells sorted from blood. The subset is: CD45RA+ positively selected. CDR3 bases: TGTGCCAGCAGCCCTAATCAAGCAGGCAACTATGGCTACACCTTC. This sequence encodes CASSPNQAGNYGYTF.